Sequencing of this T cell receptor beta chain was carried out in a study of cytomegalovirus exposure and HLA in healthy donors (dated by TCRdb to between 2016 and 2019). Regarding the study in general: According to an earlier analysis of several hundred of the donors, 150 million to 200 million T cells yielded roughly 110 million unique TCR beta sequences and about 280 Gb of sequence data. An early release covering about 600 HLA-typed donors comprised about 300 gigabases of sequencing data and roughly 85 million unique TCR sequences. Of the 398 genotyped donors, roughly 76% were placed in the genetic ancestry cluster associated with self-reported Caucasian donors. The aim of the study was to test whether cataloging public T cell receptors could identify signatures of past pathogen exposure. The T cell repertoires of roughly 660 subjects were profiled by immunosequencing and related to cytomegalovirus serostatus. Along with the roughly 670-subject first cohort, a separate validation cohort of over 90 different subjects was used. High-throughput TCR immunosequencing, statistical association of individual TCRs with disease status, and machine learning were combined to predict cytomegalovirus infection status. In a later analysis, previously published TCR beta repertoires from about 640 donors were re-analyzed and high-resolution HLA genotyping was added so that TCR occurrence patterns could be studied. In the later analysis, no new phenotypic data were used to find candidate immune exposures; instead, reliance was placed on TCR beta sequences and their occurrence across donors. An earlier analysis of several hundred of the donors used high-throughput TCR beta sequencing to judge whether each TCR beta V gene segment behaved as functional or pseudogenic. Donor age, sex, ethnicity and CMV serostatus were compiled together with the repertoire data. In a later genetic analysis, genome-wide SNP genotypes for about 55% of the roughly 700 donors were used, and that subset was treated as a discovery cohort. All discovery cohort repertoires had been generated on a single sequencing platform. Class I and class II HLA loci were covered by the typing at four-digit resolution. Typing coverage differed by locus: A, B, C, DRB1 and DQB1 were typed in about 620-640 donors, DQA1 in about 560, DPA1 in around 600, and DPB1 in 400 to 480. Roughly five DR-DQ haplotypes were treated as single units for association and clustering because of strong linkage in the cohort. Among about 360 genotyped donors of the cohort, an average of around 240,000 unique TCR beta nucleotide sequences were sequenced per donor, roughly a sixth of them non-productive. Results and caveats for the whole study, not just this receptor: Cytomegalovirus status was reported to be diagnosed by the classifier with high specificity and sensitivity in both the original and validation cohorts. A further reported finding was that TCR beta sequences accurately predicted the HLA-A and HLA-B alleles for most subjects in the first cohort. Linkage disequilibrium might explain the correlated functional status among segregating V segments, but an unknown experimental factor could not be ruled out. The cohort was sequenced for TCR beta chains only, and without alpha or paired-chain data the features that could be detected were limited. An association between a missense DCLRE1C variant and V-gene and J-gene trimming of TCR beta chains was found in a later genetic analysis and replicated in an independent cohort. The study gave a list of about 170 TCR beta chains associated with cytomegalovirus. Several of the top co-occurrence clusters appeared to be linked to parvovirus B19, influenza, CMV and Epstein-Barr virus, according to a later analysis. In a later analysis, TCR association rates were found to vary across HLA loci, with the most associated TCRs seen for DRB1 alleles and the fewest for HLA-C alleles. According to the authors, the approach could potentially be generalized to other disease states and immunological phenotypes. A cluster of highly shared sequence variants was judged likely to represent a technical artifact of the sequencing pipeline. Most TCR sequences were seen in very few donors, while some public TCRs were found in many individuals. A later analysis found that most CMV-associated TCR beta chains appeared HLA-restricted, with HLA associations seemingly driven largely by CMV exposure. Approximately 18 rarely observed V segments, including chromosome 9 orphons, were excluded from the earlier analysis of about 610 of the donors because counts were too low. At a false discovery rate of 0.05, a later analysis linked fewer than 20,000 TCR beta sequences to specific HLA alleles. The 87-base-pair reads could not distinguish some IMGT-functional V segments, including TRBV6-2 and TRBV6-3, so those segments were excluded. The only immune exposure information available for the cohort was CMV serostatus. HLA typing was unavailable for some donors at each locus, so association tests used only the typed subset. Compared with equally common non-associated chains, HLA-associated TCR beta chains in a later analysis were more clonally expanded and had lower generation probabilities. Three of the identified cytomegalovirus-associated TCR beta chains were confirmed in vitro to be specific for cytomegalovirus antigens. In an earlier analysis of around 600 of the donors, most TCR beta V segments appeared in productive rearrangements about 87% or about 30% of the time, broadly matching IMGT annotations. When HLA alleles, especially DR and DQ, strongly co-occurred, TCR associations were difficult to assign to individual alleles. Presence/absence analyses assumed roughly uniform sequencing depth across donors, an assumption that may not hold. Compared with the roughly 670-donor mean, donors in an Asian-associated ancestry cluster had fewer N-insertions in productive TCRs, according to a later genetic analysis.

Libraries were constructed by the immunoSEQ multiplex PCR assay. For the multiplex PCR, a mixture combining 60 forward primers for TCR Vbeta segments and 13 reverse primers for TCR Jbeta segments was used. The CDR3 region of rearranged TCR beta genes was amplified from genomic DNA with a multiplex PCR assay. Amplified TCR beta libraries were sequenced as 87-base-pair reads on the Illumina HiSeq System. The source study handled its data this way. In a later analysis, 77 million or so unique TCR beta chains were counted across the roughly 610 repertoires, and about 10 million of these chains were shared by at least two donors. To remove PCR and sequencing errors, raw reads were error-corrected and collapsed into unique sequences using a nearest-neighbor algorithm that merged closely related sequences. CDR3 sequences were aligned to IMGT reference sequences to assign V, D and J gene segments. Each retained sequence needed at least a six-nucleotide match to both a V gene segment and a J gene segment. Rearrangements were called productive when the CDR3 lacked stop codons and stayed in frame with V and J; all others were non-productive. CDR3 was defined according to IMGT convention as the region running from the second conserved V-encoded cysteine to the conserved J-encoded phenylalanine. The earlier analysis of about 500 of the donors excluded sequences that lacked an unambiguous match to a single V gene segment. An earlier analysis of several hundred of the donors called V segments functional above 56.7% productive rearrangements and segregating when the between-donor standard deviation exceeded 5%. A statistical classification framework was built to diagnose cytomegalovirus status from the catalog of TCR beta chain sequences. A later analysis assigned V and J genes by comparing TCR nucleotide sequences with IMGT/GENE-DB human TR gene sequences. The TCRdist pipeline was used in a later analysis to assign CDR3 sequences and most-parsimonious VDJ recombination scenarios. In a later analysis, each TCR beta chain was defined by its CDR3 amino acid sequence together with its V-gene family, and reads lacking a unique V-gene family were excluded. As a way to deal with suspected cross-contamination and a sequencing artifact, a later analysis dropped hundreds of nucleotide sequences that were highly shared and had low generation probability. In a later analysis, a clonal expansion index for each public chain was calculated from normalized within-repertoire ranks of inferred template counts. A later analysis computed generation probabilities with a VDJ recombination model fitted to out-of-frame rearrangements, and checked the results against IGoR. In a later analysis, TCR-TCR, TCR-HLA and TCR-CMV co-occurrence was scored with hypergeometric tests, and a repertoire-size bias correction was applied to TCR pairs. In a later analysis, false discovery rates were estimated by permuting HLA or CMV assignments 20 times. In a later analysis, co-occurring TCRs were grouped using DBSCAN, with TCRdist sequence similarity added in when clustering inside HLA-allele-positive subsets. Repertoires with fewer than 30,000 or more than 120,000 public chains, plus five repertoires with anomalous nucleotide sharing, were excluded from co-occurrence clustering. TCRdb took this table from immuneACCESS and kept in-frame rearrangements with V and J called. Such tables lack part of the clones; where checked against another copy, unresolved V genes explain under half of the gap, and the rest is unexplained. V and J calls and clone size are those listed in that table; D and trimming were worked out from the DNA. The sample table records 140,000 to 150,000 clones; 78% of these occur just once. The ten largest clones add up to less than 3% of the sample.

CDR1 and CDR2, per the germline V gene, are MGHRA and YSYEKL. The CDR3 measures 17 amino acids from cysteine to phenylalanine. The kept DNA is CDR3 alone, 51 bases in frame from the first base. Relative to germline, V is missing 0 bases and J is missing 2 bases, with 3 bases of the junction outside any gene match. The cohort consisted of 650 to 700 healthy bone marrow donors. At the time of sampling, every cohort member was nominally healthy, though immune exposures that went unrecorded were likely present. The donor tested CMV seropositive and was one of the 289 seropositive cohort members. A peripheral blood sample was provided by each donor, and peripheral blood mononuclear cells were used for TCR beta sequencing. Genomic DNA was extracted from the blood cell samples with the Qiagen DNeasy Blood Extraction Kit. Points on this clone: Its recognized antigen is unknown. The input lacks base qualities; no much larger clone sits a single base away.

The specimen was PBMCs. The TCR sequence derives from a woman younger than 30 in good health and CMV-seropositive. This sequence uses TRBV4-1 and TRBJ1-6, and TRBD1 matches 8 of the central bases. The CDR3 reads CASSQESGGTYNSPLHF. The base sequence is TGCGCCAGCAGCCAAGAATCAGGGGGCACCTATAATTCACCCCTCCACTTT.